Listed here are 26 T cell receptor beta chains from one sample, sequenced in a study of OX40 agonist ivuxolimab in advanced cancers. Clones were read by immunoSEQ multiplex PCR, and TCRdb kept only the in-frame ones, dropping some. The sample lists about 72,000 clones, just over 85% occurring once. The material was CD4+ or CD8+ T cells sorted from blood, obtained in a trial of the OX40 agonist ivuxolimab. Receptors originate from an adult with an advanced solid tumor such as melanoma, head and neck, liver or kidney cancer.

The V gene is TRBV4-3, the J gene TRBJ1-4, with 7 bases aligning to TRBD1. CDR1 is LGHNA and CDR2 is YSLEER in the germline V gene. With 1 base clipped from V and 6 bases from J, the junction kept 5 bases outside the gene matches. This CDR3 region has 15 residues. CDR3 DNA sequence: TGCGCCAGCAGCCAAGGATTAGACAGGGATGAAAAACTGTTTTTT. The encoded protein is CASSQGLDRDEKLFF.

This chain joins TRBV6-5 and TRBJ1-2; no reliable D call. The CDR3 is 15 residues long. The V end lost 0 bases, the J end lost 4 bases, and 12 bases lay between the germline ends. CDR1 MNHEY and CDR2 SVGAGI come from the germline V gene. This CDR3 reads CASSYSTLTLYGYTF. The DNA for the CDR3 is TGTGCCAGCAGTTACTCAACATTAACTCTCTATGGCTACACCTTC.

The gene calls are TRBV5-5 and TRBJ2-3, with 9 bases that match TRBD2. V shed 4 bases, J shed 2 bases, and the junction held 5 bases outside the gene matches. This CDR3 is 15 amino acids long. In germline, CDR1 is SGHKS, CDR2 YYEKEE (reference sequence). CDR3 in amino acids: CASSQTSGPTDTQYF. The CDR3, as DNA: TGTGCCAGCAGCCAGACTAGCGGCCCCACAGATACGCAGTATTTT.

In its sample, this clone was seen once. This sequence joins TRBV2 and TRBJ1-2; 8 positions match TRBD1. The germline V gene has CDR1 SNHLY and CDR2 FYNNEI. With V trimmed by 8 bases and J by 8 bases, 10 bases remained unmatched. The CDR3 consists of 13 residues. The CDR3 DNA reads as TGTGCCAGCCTGGCAGGGGGCTTTAGGGGCTACACCTTC. Its protein is CASLAGGFRGYTF.

The chain carries TRBV7-2 and TRBJ1-2; D call uncertain. Germline assignment: CDR1 SGHTA and CDR2 FQGNSA. V lost 7 bases to trimming and J lost 0 bases, with 9 bases between them. The CDR3 extends over 13 amino acids. The CDR3 nucleotides are TGTGCCAGCATGGACCGAACTAACTATGGCTACACCTTC. Translation gives CASMDRTNYGYTF.

This chain joins TRBV6-5 and TRBJ2-4; 9 bases agree with TRBD1. In germline, CDR1 is MNHEY, CDR2 SVGAGI. Trimming took 4 bases from V and 1 from J; bases not matched to a gene: 5. The CDR3 totals 16 residues. The CDR3 DNA reads as TGTGCCAGCAGTTTTACAGGGGGCGCGGCCAAAAACATTCAGTACTTC. Translation: CASSFTGGAAKNIQYF.

V and J are TRBV19 and TRBJ1-4; unclear D gene. The length of the CDR3 is 14 residues. V was clipped by 5 bases and J by 8 bases, with 15 bases between them. Germline V gene lookup returns CDR1 LNHDA and CDR2 SQIVND (reference sequence). The CDR3 DNA sequence: TGTGCCAGTAGTCAGACAAGTGGCCGCGAAAAACTGTTTTTT. It is translated as CASSQTSGREKLFF. Together with reference TRBV19 and TRBJ1-4, the CDR3 gives the full variable domain: DGGITQSPKYLFRKEGQNVTLSCEQNLNHDAMYWYRQDPGQGLRLIYYSQIVNDFQKGDIAEGYSVSREKKESFPLTVTSAQKNPTAFYLCASSQTSGREKLFFGSGTQLSVL.

The chain joins TRBV29-1 to TRBJ2-7, with D possibly TRBD1 on 6 matching bases. This CDR3 has 13 residues. V was cut by 7 bases and J by 0 bases, with 13 bases left in between. Germline CDR1 SQVTM, CDR2 ANQGSEA. CDR3 sequence (DNA): TGCAGCGGCCGGGACACCAGCTCCTACGAGCAGTACTTC. Its protein is CSGRDTSSYEQYF.

The chain recombines TRBV15 with TRBJ2-1; 7 bases fit TRBD2. This CDR3 has 15 amino acids. Germline loops: CDR1 LNHNV, CDR2 YYDKDF (reference sequence). V lost 1 base and J lost 2; bases outside the gene matches: 2. Here the CDR3 DNA reads TGTGCCACCAGCAGAGGGGGGACTACCTACAATGAGCAGTTCTTC. Amino acid sequence: CATSRGGTTYNEQFF.

The chain uses TRBV6-6 and TRBJ2-3, with TRBD2 as a possible D gene (5 bases). The germline CDR1 and CDR2 sequences are MNHNY and SVGAGI (reference sequence). Trimming took off 0 bases at V and 5 bases at J, with 12 bases between the two ends. This CDR3 is 15 amino acids long. CDR3 protein: CASSYSRLAGDTQYF. CDR3 coding DNA: TGTGCCAGCAGTTACTCCCGCCTAGCCGGAGATACGCAGTATTTT.

The genes are TRBV7-3 and TRBJ1-1; D is uncertain. The CDR3 is 14 residues long. V was clipped by 5 bases and J by 1 base, with 11 bases between them. Germline V gene data show CDR1 as SGHTA and CDR2 as FQGTGA. The CDR3 loop reads CASSLGRGNTEAFF. In nucleotides, the CDR3 is TGTGCCAGCAGCCTGGGTCGGGGGAACACTGAAGCTTTCTTT.

The DNA of the CDR3 is TGTGCCAGCAGCCACACGGGGTGGAATGAAAAACTGTTTTTT. This gives the protein CASSHTGWNEKLFF. This chain joins TRBV7-9 and TRBJ1-4; D call uncertain. Germline V gene lookup returns CDR1 SEHNR and CDR2 FQNEAQ (reference sequence). The germline V and J ends were trimmed by 5 bases and 5 bases, with 12 bases remaining between them. The CDR3 loop spans 14 amino acids. The complete variable domain, with remaining parts taken from reference TRBV7-9 and TRBJ1-4, reads DTGVSQNPRHKITKRGQNVTFRCDPISEHNRLYWYRQTLGQGPEFLTYFQNEAQLEKSRLLSDRFSAERPKGSFSTLEIQRTEQGDSAMYLCASSHTGWNEKLFFGSGTQLSVL.

The chain uses TRBV5-4 and TRBJ1-1; D call uncertain. The CDR3 covers 13 residues. The V gene lost 2 bases and the J gene lost 2 bases, with 7 bases spanning the gap. Germline V CDR1 and CDR2: SGHNT, YYREEE (reference sequence). The CDR3 nucleotides read TGTGCCAGCAGCTTTGACACTAACACTGAAGCTTTCTTT. Protein product: CASSFDTNTEAFF.

The V call is TRBV20-1, the J call TRBJ1-2, with D maybe TRBD1 (5 bases). Trimming removed 7 bases from V and 0 bases from J, with 6 bases in between. Germline-derived CDR1 and CDR2 are DFQATT and SNEGSKA (reference sequence). The CDR3 is 11 amino acids. The CDR3 loop is CSGQSNYGYTF. CDR3 DNA sequence: TGCAGTGGACAGTCTAACTATGGCTACACCTTC.

This chain links TRBV7-2 with TRBJ2-5; 7 nucleotides line up with TRBD2. Germline V gene lookup returns CDR1 SGHTA and CDR2 FQGNSA. The length of the CDR3 is 16 residues. Trimming cost V 3 bases and J 5 bases; bases outside gene matches: 12. In nucleotides, the CDR3 is TGTGCCAGCAGCTTCAGCACCGGCGGGGGTAGGGAGACCCAGTACTTC. Its translation: CASSFSTGGGRETQYF.

The rearrangement joins TRBV15 to TRBJ1-3, with D unclear. This CDR3 is 15 amino acids long. The germline gives CDR1 LNHNV, CDR2 YYDKDF (reference sequence). V shed 2 bases and J shed 0 bases, with 8 bases lying between them. CDR3 region: CATSRPRTSGNTIYF. The DNA of the CDR3 is TGTGCCACCAGCAGACCCCGAACCTCTGGAAACACCATATATTTT.

V is TRBV4-1 and J is TRBJ1-3; tentative D call: TRBD1 (6 bases). The V gene lost 1 base and the J gene lost 4 bases, with 23 bases spanning the gap. The CDR3 consists of 19 residues. The germline V gene has CDR1 MGHRA and CDR2 YSYEKL. CDR3 region: CASSQVGRGNGGRGNTIYF. In DNA, the CDR3 is TGCGCCAGCAGCCAAGTAGGCAGGGGTAACGGCGGGAGGGGAAACACCATATATTTT.

The gene calls are TRBV7-2 and TRBJ2-1; 7 bases align to TRBD1. Germline trimming cut 2 bases from V and 7 bases from J; bases unmatched to any gene: 2. Per germline, CDR1 SGHTA and CDR2 FQGNSA. The CDR3 is made up of 13 amino acids. The CDR3 DNA sequence: TGTGCCAGCAGCTTAAGGGGGCGAAATGAGCAGTTCTTC. Amino acid sequence: CASSLRGRNEQFF.

The chain couples TRBV6-1 to TRBJ1-6; no firm D call. The V end lost 6 bases, the J end lost 6 bases, and 12 bases lay between the germline ends. The germline CDR1 and CDR2 sequences are MNHNS and SASEGT. The CDR3 loop spans 14 amino acids. Written as DNA, the CDR3 is TGTGCCAGCAGCATCGACGGTATTAATTCACCCCTCCACTTT. Translated, it gives CASSIDGINSPLHF.

This chain joins TRBV29-1 and TRBJ1-2; TRBD1 matches at 8 bases. This CDR3 comprises 12 residues. The germline V gene encodes CDR1 SQVTM and CDR2 ANQGSEA. Trimming cost V 7 bases and J 7 bases; bases outside gene matches: 8. Here the CDR3 reads CSADREPAGYTF. In nucleotides, the CDR3 is TGCAGCGCGGACAGGGAGCCAGCTGGCTACACCTTC.

This clone was seen more than once but under ten times. This chain uses TRBV5-6 with TRBJ1-1; D unresolved. Trimming removed 0 bases at V and 6 bases at J, with 6 bases between. Germline V gene sequence: CDR1 SGHDT, CDR2 YYEEEE. The length of the CDR3 is 12 residues. CDR3: CASSLARAEAFF. The CDR3 nucleotides read TGTGCCAGCAGCTTGGCCAGAGCTGAAGCTTTCTTT. The full variable domain, with the rest looked up from reference TRBV5-6 and TRBJ1-1, is DAGVTQSPTHLIKTRGQQVTLRCSPKSGHDTVSWYQQALGQGPQFIFQYYEEEERQRGNFPDRFSGHQFPNYSSELNVNALLLGDSALYLCASSLARAEAFFGQGTRLTVV.

This chain links TRBV2 with TRBJ2-5; no definite D call. Between the trimmed V and J ends, which lost 5 bases and 4 bases, there was a span of 8 bases. Germline assignment: CDR1 SNHLY and CDR2 FYNNEI. The length of the CDR3 is 12 residues. In DNA, the CDR3 is TGTGCCAGCAGTCCCCTGGGAGAGACCCAGTACTTC. Protein product: CASSPLGETQYF. Full variable domain (outside the CDR3, taken from reference TRBV2 and TRBJ2-5): EPEVTQTPSHQVTQMGQEVILRCVPISNHLYFYWYRQILGQKVEFLVSFYNNEISEKSEIFDDQFSVERPDGSNFTLKIRSTKLEDSAMYFCASSPLGETQYFGPGTRLLVL.

The J gene is TRBJ1-2, the V gene TRBV7-2; possibly TRBD1 for D (6 bases). Trimming shortened V by 3 bases and J by 2 bases, and 10 bases separated the two germline ends. Germline lookup yields CDR1 SGHTA and CDR2 FQGNSA. The CDR3 extends over 14 amino acids. The CDR3 DNA follows: TGTGCCAGCAGCTTGGACAGAGGCAACTATGGCTACACCTTC. Translating it yields CASSLDRGNYGYTF.

The chain couples TRBV7-9 to TRBJ2-3; D not certain. Germline V gives CDR1 SEHNR, CDR2 FQNEAQ (reference sequence). The CDR3 extends over 15 amino acids. V lost 4 bases, J lost 7 bases, and 18 bases lay in between. The CDR3 DNA is TGTGCCAGCAGCTCCCTCGCCGACCCGTCAAATACGCAGTATTTT. Its translation: CASSSLADPSNTQYF.

The genes are TRBV6-5 and TRBJ2-5; 8 bases line up with TRBD2. V shed 5 bases, J shed 5 bases, and the junction held 7 bases outside the gene matches. The CDR3 contains 14 residues. Germline CDR1 is MNHEY and CDR2 is SVGAGI. The CDR3 region has the DNA TGTGCCAGCAGTACCGCCGGGGGGGCGGAGACCCAGTACTTC. It is translated as CASSTAGGAETQYF.

The chain links TRBV28 to TRBJ2-7; TRBD1 matches at 9 bases. The trim removed 5 bases at V and 6 bases at J, leaving 11 bases unmatched. Germline CDR1 and CDR2: MDHEN and SYDVKM. This CDR3 spans 15 amino acids. CDR3 in DNA: TGTGCCAGCAGTCCGATGGACAGGGGCAGGAGCGAGCAGTACTTC. As protein: CASSPMDRGRSEQYF.